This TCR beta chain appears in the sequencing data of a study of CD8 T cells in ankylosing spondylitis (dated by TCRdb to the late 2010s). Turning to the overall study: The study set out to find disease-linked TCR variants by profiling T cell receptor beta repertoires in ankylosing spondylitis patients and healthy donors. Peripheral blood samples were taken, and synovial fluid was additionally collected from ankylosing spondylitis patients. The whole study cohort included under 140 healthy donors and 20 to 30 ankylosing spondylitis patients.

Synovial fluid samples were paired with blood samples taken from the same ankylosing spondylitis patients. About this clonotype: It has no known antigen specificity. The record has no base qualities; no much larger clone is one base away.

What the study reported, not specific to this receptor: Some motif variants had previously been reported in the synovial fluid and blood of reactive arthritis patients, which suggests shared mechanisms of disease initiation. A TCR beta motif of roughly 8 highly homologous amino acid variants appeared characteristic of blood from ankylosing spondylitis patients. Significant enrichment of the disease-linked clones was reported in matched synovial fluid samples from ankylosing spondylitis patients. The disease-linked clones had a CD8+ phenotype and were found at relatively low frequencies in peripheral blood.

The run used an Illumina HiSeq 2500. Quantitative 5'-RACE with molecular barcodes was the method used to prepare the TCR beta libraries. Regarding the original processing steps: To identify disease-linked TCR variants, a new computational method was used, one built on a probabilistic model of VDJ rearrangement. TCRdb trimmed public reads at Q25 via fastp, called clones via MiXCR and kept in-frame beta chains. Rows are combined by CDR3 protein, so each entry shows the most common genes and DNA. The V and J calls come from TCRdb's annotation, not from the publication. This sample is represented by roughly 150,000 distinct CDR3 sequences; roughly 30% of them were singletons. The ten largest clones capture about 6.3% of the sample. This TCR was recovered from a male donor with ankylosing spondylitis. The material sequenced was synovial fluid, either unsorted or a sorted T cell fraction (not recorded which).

The CDR3 region: CASSLMTSGYEQYF. The DNA is as follows: TGTGCCAGCAGCTTAATGACTAGCGGCTACGAGCAGTACTTC. The sequence links TRBV7-9 to TRBJ2-7; 9 of the junction bases match TRBD2. The junction shows trimming of 2 bases on V and 3 bases on J, and the gene matches do not reach 2 bases of it. Measured from the cysteine to the phenylalanine, the CDR3 is 14 residues long. CDR3 DNA only is kept here, 42 bases in frame from base 1. CDR1 and CDR2, per the germline V gene (reference sequence), are SEHNR and FQNEAQ. Joined to the reference TRBV7-9 and TRBJ2-7 proteins, this CDR3 gives the full variable domain: DTGVSQNPRHKITKRGQNVTFRCDPISEHNRLYWYRQTLGQGPEFLTYFQNEAQLEKSRLLSDRFSAERPKGSFSTLEIQRTEQGDSAMYLCASSLMTSGYEQYFGPGTRLTVT.